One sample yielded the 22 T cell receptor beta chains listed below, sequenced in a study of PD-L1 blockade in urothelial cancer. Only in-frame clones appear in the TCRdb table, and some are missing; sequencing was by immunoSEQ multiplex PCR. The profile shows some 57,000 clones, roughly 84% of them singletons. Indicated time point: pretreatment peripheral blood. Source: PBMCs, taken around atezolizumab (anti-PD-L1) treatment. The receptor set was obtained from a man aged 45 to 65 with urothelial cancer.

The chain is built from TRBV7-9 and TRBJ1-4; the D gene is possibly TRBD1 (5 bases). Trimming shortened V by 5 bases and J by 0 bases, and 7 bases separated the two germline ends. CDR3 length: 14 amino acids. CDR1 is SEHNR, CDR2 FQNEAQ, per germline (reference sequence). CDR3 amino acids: CASSQTATNEKLFF. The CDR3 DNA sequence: TGTGCCAGCAGCCAGACAGCAACTAATGAAAAACTGTTTTTT.

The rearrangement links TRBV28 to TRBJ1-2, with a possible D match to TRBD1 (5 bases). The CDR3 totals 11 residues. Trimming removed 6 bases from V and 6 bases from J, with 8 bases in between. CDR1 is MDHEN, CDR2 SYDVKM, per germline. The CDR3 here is CASRGGDGYTF. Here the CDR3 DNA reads TGTGCCAGCAGAGGAGGGGATGGCTACACCTTC.

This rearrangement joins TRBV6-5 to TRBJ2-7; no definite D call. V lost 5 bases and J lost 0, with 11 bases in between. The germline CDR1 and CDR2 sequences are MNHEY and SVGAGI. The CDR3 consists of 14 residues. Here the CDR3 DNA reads TGTGCCAGCAGTGCTACGTTAAGCTCCTACGAGCAGTACTTC. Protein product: CASSATLSSYEQYF.

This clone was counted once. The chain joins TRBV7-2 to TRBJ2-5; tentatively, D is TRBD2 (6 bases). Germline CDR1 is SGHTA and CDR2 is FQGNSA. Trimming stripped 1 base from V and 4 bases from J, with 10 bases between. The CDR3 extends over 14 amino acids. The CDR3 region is CASSLVGGIETQYF. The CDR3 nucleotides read TGTGCCAGCAGCTTAGTTGGGGGGATAGAGACCCAGTACTTC.

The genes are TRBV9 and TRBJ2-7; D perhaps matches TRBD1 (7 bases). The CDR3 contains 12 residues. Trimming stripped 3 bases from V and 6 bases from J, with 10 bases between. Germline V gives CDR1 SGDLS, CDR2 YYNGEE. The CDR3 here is CASSAGGPEQYF. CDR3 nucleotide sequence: TGTGCCAGCAGCGCAGGGGGGCCCGAGCAGTACTTC.

CDR3 amino acids: CASSRQVNQPQHF. For the CDR3, the DNA is TGTGCCAGCAGTAGGCAGGTCAATCAGCCCCAGCATTTT. The rearrangement links TRBV27 to TRBJ1-5; D is unresolved. The CDR3 contains 13 residues. Germline CDR1 and CDR2: MNHEY and SMNVEV (reference sequence). The V gene lost 5 bases and the J gene lost 3 bases, with 8 bases spanning the gap.

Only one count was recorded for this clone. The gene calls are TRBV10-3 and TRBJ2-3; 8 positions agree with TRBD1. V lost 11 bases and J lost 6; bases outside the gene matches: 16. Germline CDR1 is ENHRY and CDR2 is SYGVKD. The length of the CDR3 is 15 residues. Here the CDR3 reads CASVEGPRGLDTQYF. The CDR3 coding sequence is TGTGCCTCAGTAGAAGGTCCCAGGGGGCTGGATACGCAGTATTTT.

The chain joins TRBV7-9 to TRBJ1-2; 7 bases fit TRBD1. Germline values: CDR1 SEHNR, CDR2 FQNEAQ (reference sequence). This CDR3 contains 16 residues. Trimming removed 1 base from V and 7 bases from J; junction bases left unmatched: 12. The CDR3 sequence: CASSLDRGPSQFGYTF. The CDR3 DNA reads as TGTGCCAGCAGCTTAGACAGGGGCCCATCACAATTTGGCTACACCTTC.

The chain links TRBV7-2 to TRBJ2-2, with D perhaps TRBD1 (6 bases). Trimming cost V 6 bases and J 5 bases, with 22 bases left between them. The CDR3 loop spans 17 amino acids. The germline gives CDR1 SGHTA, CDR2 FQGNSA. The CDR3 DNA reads TGTGCCAGCAGACCCACACAGGGTAAATTGAGGACCGGGGAGCTGTTTTTT. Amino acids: CASRPTQGKLRTGELFF.

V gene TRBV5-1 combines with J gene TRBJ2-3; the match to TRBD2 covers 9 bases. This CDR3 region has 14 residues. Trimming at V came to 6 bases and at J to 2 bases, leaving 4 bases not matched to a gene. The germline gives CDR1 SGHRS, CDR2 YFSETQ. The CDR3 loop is CASTRTSATDTQYF. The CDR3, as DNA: TGCGCCAGCACCCGGACTAGCGCCACAGATACGCAGTATTTT.

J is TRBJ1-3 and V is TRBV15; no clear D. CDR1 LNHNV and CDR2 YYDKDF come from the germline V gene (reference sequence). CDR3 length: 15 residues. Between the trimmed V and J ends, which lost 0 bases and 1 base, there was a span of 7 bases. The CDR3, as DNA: TGTGCCACCAGCAGAGATCTGAGATCTGGAAACACCATATATTTT. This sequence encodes CATSRDLRSGNTIYF.

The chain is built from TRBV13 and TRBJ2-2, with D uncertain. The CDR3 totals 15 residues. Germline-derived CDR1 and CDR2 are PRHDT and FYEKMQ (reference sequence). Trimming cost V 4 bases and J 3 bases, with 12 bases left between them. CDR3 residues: CASSSGSWHTGELFF. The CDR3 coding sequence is TGTGCCAGCAGCTCAGGTTCATGGCACACCGGGGAGCTGTTTTTT.

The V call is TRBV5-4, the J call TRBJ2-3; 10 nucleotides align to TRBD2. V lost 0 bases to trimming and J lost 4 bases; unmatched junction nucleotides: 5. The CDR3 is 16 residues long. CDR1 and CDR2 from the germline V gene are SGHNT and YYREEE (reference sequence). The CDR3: CASSLAPAGGPDTQYF. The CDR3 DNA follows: TGTGCCAGCAGCTTGGCCCCAGCGGGGGGGCCAGATACGCAGTATTTT.

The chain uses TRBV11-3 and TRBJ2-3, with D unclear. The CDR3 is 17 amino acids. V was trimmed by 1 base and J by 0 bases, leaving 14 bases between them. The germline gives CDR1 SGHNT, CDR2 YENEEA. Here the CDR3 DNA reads TGTGCCAGCAGCTTAGCGAACAGTTCCGTTAGCACAGATACGCAGTATTTT. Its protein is CASSLANSSVSTDTQYF.

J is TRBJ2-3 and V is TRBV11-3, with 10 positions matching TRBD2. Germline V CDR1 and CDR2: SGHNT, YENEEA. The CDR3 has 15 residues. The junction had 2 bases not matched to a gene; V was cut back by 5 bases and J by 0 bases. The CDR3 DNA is TGTGCCAGCAGCCGGACTAGCGGAAGCACAGATACGCAGTATTTT. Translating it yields CASSRTSGSTDTQYF. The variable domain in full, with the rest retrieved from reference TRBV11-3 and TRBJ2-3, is EAGVVQSPRYKIIEKKQPVAFWCNPISGHNTLYWYLQNLGQGPELLIRYENEEAVDDSQLPKDRFSAERLKGVDSTLKIQPAELGDSAVYLCASSRTSGSTDTQYFGPGTRLTVL.

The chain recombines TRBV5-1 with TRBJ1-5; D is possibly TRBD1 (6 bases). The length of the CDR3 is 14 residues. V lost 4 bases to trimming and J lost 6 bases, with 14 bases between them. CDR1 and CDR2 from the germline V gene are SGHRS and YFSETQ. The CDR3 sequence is CASSLEGVGQPQHF. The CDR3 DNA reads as TGCGCCAGCAGCCTGGAGGGGGTAGGTCAGCCCCAGCATTTT.

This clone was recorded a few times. This CDR3 is CAISESMADYNQPQHF. The CDR3 nucleotides are TGTGCCATCAGTGAGTCGATGGCGGACTACAATCAGCCCCAGCATTTT. The J gene is TRBJ1-5, the V gene TRBV10-3; no firm D call. The CDR3 is 16 residues long. CDR1 and CDR2 (germline): ENHRY, SYGVKD. V dropped 0 bases and J dropped 3 bases, with 12 bases sitting between them.

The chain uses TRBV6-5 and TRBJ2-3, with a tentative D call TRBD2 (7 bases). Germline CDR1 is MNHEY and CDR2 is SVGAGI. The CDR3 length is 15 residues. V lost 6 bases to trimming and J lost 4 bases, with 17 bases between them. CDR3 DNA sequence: TGTGCCAGCAGATCCCCACCGGGGGGCGCAGATACGCAGTATTTT. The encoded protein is CASRSPPGGADTQYF.

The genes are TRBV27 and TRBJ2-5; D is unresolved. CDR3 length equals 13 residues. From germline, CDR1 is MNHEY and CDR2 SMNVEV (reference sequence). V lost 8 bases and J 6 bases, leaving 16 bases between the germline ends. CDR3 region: CASGWPKVQTQYF. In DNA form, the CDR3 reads TGTGCCAGCGGTTGGCCCAAAGTGCAGACCCAGTACTTC.

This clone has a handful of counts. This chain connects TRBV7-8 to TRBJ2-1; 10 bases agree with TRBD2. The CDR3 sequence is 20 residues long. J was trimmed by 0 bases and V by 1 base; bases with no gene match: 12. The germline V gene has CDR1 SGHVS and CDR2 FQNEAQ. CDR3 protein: CASSLVLLAGANPSYNEQFF. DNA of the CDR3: TGTGCCAGCAGCTTAGTACTCCTAGCGGGGGCCAACCCCTCCTACAATGAGCAGTTCTTC.

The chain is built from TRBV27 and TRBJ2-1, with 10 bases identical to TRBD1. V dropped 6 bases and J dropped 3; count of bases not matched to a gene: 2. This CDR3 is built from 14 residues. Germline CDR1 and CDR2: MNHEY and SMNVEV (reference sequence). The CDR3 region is CASRTGGYYNEQFF. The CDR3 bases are TGTGCCAGCAGGACAGGGGGCTACTACAATGAGCAGTTCTTC.

The CDR3 reads CASSLVGQGEYGYTF. CDR3 nucleotide sequence: TGTGCCAGCAGCTTGGTGGGACAGGGGGAATATGGCTACACCTTC. The chain uses TRBV5-6 and TRBJ1-2; 11 positions match TRBD1. The V gene end was trimmed by 0 bases and the J gene end by 5 bases; junction bases not matched to a gene: 3. The CDR3 has 15 amino acids. Germline V gives CDR1 SGHDT, CDR2 YYEEEE.